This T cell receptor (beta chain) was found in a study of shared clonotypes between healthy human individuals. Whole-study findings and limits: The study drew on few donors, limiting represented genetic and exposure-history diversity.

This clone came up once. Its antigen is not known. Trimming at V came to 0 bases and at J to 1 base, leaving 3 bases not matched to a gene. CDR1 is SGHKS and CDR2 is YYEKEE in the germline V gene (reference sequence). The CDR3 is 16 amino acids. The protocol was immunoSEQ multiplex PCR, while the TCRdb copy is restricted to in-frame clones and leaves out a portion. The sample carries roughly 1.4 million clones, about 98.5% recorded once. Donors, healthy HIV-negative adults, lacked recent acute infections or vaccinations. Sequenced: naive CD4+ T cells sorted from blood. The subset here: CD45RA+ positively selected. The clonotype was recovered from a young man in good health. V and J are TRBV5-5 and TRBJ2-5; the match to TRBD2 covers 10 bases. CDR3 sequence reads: CASSLVIAGGQETQYF. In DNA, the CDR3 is TGTGCCAGCAGCTTGGTCATAGCGGGAGGCCAAGAGACCCAGTACTTC. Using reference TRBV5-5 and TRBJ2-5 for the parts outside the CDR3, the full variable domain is DAGVTQSPTHLIKTRGQQVTLRCSPISGHKSVSWYQQVLGQGPQFIFQYYEKEERGRGNFPDRFSARQFPNYSSELNVNALLLGDSALYLCASSLVIAGGQETQYFGPGTRLLVL.